The 12 T cell receptor beta chains below were found in one sample sequenced in a study of Ad26.COV2.S vaccination and SARS-CoV-2 variants. Treatment specified: some 20 received Ad26.COV2.S at low or high dose, single or two shots; roughly five received placebo; per-sample allocation not given. Each sample was drawn 63 days after the first injection (of vaccine or placebo). The assay was immunoSEQ multiplex PCR, and TCRdb's table has in-frame clones only and misses some. This sample has about 250,000 clones, with around 87% found just once. The sequencing used peripheral blood, collected in a trial of Ad26.COV2.S vaccine versus placebo. These receptors were obtained from a person aged 18-60 years who received the Ad26.COV2.S COVID-19 vaccine or a placebo.

The chain has TRBV9 and TRBJ2-3, with 11 bases aligning to TRBD2. The V gene's germline CDR1 is SGDLS and CDR2 YYNGEE. J gave up 4 bases and V 3 bases, and 16 bases lay outside the gene matches. CDR3 length: 19 residues. CDR3 protein: CASSAYPGWAGLAADTQYF. CDR3 nucleotides: TGTGCCAGCAGCGCCTATCCGGGGTGGGCGGGACTAGCGGCAGATACGCAGTATTTT.

The rearrangement links TRBV6-5 to TRBJ1-2; unclear D gene. V lost 7 bases and J lost 4, with 19 bases in between. Germline-derived CDR1 and CDR2 are MNHEY and SVGAGI. This CDR3 has 15 residues. CDR3 region: CASKYSRSLLYGYTF. CDR3 DNA: TGTGCCAGCAAGTACAGTCGCAGCCTACTCTATGGCTACACCTTC.

The chain links TRBV5-6 to TRBJ2-7; D is ambiguous. V was shortened by 0 bases and J by 4 bases, with 5 bases between the two germline ends. This CDR3 is built from 12 residues. Germline CDR1 and CDR2: SGHDT and YYEEEE. CDR3 amino acids: CASSLAAYEQYF. CDR3 DNA sequence: TGTGCCAGCAGCTTGGCAGCATACGAGCAGTACTTC.

V usage is TRBV12-5 and J usage is TRBJ1-1, with D perhaps matching TRBD1 (5 bases). Germline assignment: CDR1 LGHNT and CDR2 FRNRAP. Between the trimmed V and J ends, which lost 5 bases and 4 bases, there was a span of 11 bases. The length of the CDR3 is 13 residues. CDR3 protein: CASGMTGATEAFF. CDR3 nucleotides: TGTGCTAGTGGTATGACCGGGGCCACTGAAGCTTTCTTT.

V and J are TRBV5-1 and TRBJ2-5; 10 bases align to TRBD2. Germline V gene sequence: CDR1 SGHRS, CDR2 YFSETQ. This CDR3 spans 18 amino acids. With 4 bases clipped from V and 5 bases from J, the junction kept 17 bases outside the gene matches. The CDR3 nucleotides read TGCGCCAGCAGCCTTCAGAACCCGGGACTAGCGACACTCGAGACCCAGTACTTC. It codes for CASSLQNPGLATLETQYF.

The rearrangement links TRBV7-2 to TRBJ2-1; D may be TRBD1 (5 bases). Trimming removed 2 bases at V and 3 bases at J, with 11 bases between. The CDR3 totals 15 residues. CDR1 and CDR2 (germline): SGHTA, FQGNSA. The CDR3 here is CASSLTTGRYNEQFF. The CDR3 nucleotides are TGTGCCAGCAGCTTAACTACAGGACGCTACAATGAGCAGTTCTTC.

The V and J genes are TRBV7-2 and TRBJ1-1; a weak D match, TRBD1 (5 bases). The CDR3 spans 15 residues. Trimming stripped 1 base from V and 1 base from J, with 10 bases between. The V gene's germline CDR1 is SGHTA and CDR2 FQGNSA. CDR3 coding DNA: TGTGCCAGCAGCTTAGGGCTCACAGGGAACACTGAAGCTTTCTTT. Amino acids: CASSLGLTGNTEAFF.

The chain has TRBV7-9 and TRBJ2-7; no firm D call. CDR1 is SEHNR, CDR2 FQNEAQ, per germline (reference sequence). The CDR3 runs to 12 residues. V was shortened by 5 bases and J by 5 bases, with 10 bases between the two germline ends. The CDR3 nucleotides read TGTGCCAGCAGCCCCGAGTGGGACGAGCAGTACTTC. Amino acid sequence: CASSPEWDEQYF. Full variable domain (outside the CDR3, taken from reference TRBV7-9 and TRBJ2-7): DTGVSQNPRHKITKRGQNVTFRCDPISEHNRLYWYRQTLGQGPEFLTYFQNEAQLEKSRLLSDRFSAERPKGSFSTLEIQRTEQGDSAMYLCASSPEWDEQYFGPGTRLTVT.

For this clone: One end of the junction fails to match germline, which may point to a read error. The CDR3 is CASSQEGGRAIF. DNA of the CDR3: TGTGCCAGCAGCCAAGAGGGCGGGAGGGCCATCTTC. The chain links TRBV3-1 (or the pseudogene TRBV3-2) to TRBJ2-1; TRBD2 matches 9 bases. CDR3 length: 12 amino acids. CDR1 LGHDT and CDR2 YNNKEL come from the germline V gene (reference sequence).

The V call is TRBV11-2, the J call TRBJ1-6, with D hard to call. This CDR3 region has 15 residues. V lost 6 bases and J 5 bases, leaving 14 bases between the germline ends. The V gene's germline CDR1 is SGHAT and CDR2 FQNNGV. CDR3 DNA: TGTGCCAGCAGTACCTCGACCAGAAATAATTCACCCCTCCACTTT. It is translated as CASSTSTRNNSPLHF.

V is TRBV30 and J is TRBJ2-7; possibly TRBD1 for D (5 bases). The CDR3 totals 11 residues. Germline V lookup: CDR1 GTSNPN, CDR2 SVGIG (reference sequence). Trimming removed 3 bases at V and 4 bases at J, with 7 bases between. The CDR3 reads CAWRDKYEQYF. The CDR3 DNA is TGTGCCTGGAGGGACAAGTACGAGCAGTACTTC.

The chain uses TRBV7-8 and TRBJ2-2; 10 bases align to TRBD2. CDR1 is SGHVS and CDR2 is FQNEAQ in the germline V gene. The CDR3 is made up of 17 amino acids. J was trimmed by 5 bases and V by 2 bases; bases with no gene match: 8. The CDR3 protein is CASSLISTSGWTGELFF. Written as DNA, the CDR3 is TGTGCCAGCAGCTTAATCTCGACTAGCGGGTGGACCGGGGAGCTGTTTTTT.